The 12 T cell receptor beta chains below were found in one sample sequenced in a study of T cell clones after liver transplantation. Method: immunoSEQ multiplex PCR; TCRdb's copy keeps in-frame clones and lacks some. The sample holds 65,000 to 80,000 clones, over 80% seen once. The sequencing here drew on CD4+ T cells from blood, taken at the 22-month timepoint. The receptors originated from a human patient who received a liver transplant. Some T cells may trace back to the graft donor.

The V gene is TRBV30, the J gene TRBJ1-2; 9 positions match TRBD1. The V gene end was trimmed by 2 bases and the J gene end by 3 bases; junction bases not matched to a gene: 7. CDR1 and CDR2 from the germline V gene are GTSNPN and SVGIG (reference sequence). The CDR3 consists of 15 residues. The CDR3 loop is CAWSPKTGGYYGYTF. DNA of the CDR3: TGTGCCTGGAGTCCAAAGACAGGGGGGTACTATGGCTACACCTTC.

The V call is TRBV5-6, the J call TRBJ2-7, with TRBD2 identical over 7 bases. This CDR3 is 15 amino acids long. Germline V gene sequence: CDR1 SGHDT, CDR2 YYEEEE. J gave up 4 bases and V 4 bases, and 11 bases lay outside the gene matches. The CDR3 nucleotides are TGTGCCAGCAGCCCGGGAGGTAGCAGAGTATACGAGCAGTACTTC. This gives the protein CASSPGGSRVYEQYF.

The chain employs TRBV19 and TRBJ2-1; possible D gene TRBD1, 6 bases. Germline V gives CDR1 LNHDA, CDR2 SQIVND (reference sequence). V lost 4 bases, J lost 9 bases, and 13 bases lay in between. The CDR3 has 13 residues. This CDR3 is CASSTQGGGEQFF. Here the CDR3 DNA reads TGTGCCAGTAGTACACAGGGTGGGGGTGAGCAGTTCTTC.

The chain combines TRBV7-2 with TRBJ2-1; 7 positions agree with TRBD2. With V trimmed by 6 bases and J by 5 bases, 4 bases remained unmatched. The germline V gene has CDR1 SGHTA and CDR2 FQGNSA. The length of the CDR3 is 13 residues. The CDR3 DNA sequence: TGTGCCAGCAGATCCACTAGCGACAATGAGCAGTTCTTC. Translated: CASRSTSDNEQFF.

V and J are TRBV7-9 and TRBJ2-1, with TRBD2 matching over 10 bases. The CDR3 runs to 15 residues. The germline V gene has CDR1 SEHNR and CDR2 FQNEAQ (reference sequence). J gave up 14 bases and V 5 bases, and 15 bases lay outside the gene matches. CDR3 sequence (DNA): TGTGCCAGCAGCCCAGCGGCCTTTAGCGGGGGGCTGAAGTTCTTC. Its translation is CASSPAAFSGGLKFF.

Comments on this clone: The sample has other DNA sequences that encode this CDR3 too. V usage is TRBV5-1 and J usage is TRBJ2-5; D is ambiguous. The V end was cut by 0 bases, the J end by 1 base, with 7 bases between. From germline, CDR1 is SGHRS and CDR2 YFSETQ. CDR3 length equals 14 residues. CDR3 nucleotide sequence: TGCGCCAGCAGCTTGGGACAAGCCCAAGAGACCCAGTACTTC. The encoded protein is CASSLGQAQETQYF.

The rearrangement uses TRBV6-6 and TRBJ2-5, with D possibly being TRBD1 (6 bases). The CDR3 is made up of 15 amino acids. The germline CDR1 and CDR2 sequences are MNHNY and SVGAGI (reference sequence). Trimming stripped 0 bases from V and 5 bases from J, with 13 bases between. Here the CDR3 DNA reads TGTGCCAGCAGTTACTCTCATCCAGGGGCGGAGACCCAGTACTTC. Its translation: CASSYSHPGAETQYF.

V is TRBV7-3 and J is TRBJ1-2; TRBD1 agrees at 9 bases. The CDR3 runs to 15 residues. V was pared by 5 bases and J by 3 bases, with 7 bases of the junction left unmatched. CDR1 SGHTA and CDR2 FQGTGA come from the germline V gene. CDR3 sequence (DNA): TGTGCCAGCAGCGCTACAGGGGGCGATGACTATGGCTACACCTTC. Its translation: CASSATGGDDYGYTF.

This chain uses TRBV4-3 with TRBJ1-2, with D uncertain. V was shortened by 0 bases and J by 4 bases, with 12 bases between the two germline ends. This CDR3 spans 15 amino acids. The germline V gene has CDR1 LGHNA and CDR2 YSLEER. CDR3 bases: TGCGCCAGCAGCCAAGATACCGGCTCTGGCTATGGCTACACCTTC. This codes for CASSQDTGSGYGYTF.

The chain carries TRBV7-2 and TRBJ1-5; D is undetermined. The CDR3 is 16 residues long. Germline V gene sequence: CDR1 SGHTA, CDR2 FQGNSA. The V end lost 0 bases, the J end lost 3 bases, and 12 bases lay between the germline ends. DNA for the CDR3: TGTGCCAGCAGCTTAGCTGTGTCACCCCCCAATCAGCCCCAGCATTTT. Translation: CASSLAVSPPNQPQHF.

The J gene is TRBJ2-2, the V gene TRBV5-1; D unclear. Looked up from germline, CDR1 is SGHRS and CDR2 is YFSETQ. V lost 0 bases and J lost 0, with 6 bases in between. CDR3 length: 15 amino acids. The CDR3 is CASSLGLANTGELFF. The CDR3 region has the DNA TGCGCCAGCAGCTTGGGGCTCGCGAACACCGGGGAGCTGTTTTTT.

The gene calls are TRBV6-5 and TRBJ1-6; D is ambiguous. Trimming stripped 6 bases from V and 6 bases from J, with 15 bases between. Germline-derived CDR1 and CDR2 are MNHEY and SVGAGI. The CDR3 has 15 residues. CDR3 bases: TGTGCCAGCAGCCGCCGTCGCGGGCTTAATTCACCCCTCCACTTT. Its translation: CASSRRRGLNSPLHF.